This TCR beta chain comes out of a study of CD8+ T cells in alopecia areata. Study results and limitations: When scalp samples are sequenced, resident alphabeta T cells of normal skin are also captured.

This CDR3 is built from 16 residues. Trimming took off 0 bases at V and 2 bases at J, with 14 bases between the two ends. CDR1 and CDR2 (germline): MNHNS, SASEGT. Lesional scalp punch biopsies and peripheral blood came from alopecia areata patients. Of note for this clone: Antigen: not known.

Reverse transcription of extracted RNA yielded cDNA, which provided the sequencing template. Sequencing used immunoSEQ multiplex PCR; TCRdb keeps in-frame clones, though not all of them. The data hold some 51,000 clones, with almost 97% observed a single time. The sequence derives from a human donor with alopecia areata. This material consisted of CD8+ T cells sorted from blood, taken at week 0. V usage is TRBV6-1 and J usage is TRBJ2-7; D unclear. CDR3: CASSEALMTETYEQYF. CDR3 bases: TGTGCCAGCAGTGAAGCGCTCATGACTGAAACCTACGAGCAGTACTTC.